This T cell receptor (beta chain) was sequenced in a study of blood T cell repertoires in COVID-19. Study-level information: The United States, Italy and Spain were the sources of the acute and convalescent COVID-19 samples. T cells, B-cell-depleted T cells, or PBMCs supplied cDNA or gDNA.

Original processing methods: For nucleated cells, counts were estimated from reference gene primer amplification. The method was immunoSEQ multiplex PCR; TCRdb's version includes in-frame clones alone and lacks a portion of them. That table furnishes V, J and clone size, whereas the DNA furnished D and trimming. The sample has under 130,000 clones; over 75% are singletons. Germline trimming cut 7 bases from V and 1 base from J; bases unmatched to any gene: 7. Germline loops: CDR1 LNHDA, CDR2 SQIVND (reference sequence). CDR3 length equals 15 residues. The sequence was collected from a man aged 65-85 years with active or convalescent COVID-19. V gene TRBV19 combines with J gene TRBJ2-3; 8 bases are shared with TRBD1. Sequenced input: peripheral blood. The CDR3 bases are TGTGCCAGTACCCGATGGGGACAGGGCACAGATACGCAGTATTTT. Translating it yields CASTRWGQGTDTQYF.